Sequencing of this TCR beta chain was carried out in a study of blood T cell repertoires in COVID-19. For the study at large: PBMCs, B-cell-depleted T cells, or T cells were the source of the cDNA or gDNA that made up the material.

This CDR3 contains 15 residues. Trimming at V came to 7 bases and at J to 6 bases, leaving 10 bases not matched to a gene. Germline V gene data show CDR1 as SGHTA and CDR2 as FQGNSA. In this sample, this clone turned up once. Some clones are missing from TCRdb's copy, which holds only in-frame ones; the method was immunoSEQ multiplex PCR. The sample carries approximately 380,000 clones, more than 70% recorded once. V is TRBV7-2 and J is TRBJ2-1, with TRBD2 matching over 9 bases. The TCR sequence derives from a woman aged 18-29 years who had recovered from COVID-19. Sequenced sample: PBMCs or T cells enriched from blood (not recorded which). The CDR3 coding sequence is TGTGCCAGCAACGCCTGGCGGGGGGGCGGCAATGAGCAGTTCTTC. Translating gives CASNAWRGGGNEQFF.